The T cell receptor (beta chain) under discussion was sequenced for a study of molecular identifiers for immune sequencing clone quantification. Concerning this clonotype itself: Being one base from a much bigger clone, this may be a read error.

The CDR3 extends over 13 amino acids. CDR1 is KGHDR and CDR2 is SFDVKD in the germline V gene. TCRdb itself ran the PCR reads through MiXCR, one entry per CDR3 protein. The sample yields over 550,000 distinct CDR3 sequences, approximately 24% seen once. The J gene is TRBJ1-5, the V gene TRBV24-1; D not certain. Sequenced: naive CD8+ T cells from blood, with Jurkat cell RNA spiked in. Subset defined: FACS-sorted CD8+CD4-CCR7+CD45RA+ naive T cells. The sequence was obtained from a human donor in good health. Some libraries in this study had Jurkat cell RNA spiked in. CDR3 amino acids: CATSGHGNQPQQF. CDR3 DNA sequence: TGTGCCACCAGTGGACACGGAAATCAGCCCCAGCAGTTT.